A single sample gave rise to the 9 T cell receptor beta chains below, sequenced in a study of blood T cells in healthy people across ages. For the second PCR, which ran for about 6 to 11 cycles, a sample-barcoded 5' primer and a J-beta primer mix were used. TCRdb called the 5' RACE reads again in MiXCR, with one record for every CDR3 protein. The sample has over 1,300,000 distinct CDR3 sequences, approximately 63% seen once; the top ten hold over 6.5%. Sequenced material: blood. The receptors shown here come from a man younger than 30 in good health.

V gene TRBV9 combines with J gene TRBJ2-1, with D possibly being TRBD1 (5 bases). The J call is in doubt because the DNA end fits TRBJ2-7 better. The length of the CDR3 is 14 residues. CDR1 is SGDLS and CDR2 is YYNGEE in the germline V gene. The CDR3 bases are TGTGCCAGCAGCGTAGGACAGTCGGACTACGAGCAGTACTTC. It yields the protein CASSVGQSDYEQYF.

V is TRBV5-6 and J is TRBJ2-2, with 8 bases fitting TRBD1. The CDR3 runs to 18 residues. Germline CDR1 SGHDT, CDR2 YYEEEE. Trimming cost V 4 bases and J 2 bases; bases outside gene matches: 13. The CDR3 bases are TGTGCCAGCAGCGAGGGACAGGTCAGATTATCCAACACCGGGGAGCTGTTTTTT. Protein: CASSEGQVRLSNTGELFF. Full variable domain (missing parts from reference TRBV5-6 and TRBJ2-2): DAGVTQSPTHLIKTRGQQVTLRCSPKSGHDTVSWYQQALGQGPQFIFQYYEEEERQRGNFPDRFSGHQFPNYSSELNVNALLLGDSALYLCASSEGQVRLSNTGELFFGEGSRLTVL.

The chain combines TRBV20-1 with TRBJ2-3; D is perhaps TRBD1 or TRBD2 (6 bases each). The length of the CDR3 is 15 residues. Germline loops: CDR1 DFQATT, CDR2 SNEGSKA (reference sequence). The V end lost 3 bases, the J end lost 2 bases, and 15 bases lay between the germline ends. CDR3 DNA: TGCAGTGCTAGCGGGGGCTCCAGAGTCACAGATACGCAGTATTTT. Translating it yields CSASGGSRVTDTQYF.

CDR3 DNA: TGCAGCGCCCGGGGATCCAGGGAAAACTCCTACGAGCAGTACTTC. This sequence encodes CSARGSRENSYEQYF. The chain links TRBV29-1 to TRBJ2-7; TRBD1 or TRBD2 may be the D gene (5 bases each). The CDR3 spans 15 residues. V was cut by 7 bases and J by 0 bases, with 19 bases left in between. The germline gives CDR1 SQVTM, CDR2 ANQGSEA.

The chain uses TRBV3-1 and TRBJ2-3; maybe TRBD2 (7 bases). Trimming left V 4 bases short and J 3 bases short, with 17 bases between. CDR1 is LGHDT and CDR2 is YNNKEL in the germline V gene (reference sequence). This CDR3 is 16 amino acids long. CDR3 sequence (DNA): TGTGCCAGCAGCCCGAGGATGGGGGGGCGTACAGATACGCAGTATTTT. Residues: CASSPRMGGRTDTQYF.

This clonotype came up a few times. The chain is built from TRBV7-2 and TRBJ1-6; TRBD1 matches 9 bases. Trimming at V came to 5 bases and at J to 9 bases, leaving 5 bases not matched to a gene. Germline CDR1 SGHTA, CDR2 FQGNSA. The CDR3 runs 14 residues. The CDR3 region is CASSVDRGGSPLHF. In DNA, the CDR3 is TGTGCCAGCAGCGTAGACAGGGGGGGTTCACCCCTCCACTTT.

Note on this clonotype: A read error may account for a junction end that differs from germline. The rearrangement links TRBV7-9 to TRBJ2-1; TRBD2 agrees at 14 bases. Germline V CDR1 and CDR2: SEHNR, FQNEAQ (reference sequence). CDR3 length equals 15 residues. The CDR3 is CPSSLGTSGGDEQFF. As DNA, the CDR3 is TGTCCCAGCAGCTTAGGGACTAGCGGGGGCGATGAGCAGTTCTTC.

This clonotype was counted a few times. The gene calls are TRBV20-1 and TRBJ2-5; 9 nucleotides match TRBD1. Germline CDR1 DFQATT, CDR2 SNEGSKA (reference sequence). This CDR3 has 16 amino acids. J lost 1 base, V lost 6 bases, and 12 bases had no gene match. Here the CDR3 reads CSAHRGDRGVQETQYF. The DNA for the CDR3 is TGCAGTGCACATCGGGGTGACAGGGGGGTCCAAGAGACCCAGTACTTC.

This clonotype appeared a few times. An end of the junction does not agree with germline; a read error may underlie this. In DNA, the CDR3 is TGCAGTGCTGGAGATGGGAGACACGAAGCCTACGAGCAGTACTTC. The encoded protein is CSAGDGRHEAYEQYF. V is TRBV20-1 and J is TRBJ2-7, with D perhaps TRBD2 (5 bases). The germline gives CDR1 DFQATT, CDR2 SNEGSKA (reference sequence). CDR3 length: 15 residues.